These T cell receptor beta chains were read from a single sample in a study of T-cell reconstitution after alpha-beta-depleted transplantation in children. MiXCR was run by TCRdb on the PCR reads, yielding one entry per CDR3 protein. The sample carries just under 550,000 distinct CDR3 sequences, about a sixth recorded once. Sequenced material: PBMCs from the stem cell graft donor, taken from the stem cell graft. These receptors were collected from a human donor who donated a stem cell graft to a child with acute lymphoblastic leukemia. CDR3s include the opening cysteine and the closing phenylalanine or tryptophan. The D gene is left open where the match is weak. Clone size is given for some rows only: seen once, a few or many times, or a class if the clone is expanded.

v_gene	j_gene	abundance	d_gene	CDR3aa	CDR3nt
TRBV20-1	TRBJ2-1	few	-	CSARDLSDKEQFF	TGCAGTGCTAGAGATTTATCCGACAAGGAGCAGTTCTTC
TRBV5-1	TRBJ2-1	-	TRBD2	CASSYRTSYEQFF	TGCGCCAGCAGCTACCGGACTAGTTATGAGCAGTTCTTC
TRBV4-1	TRBJ2-1	-	TRBD1	CASSQPPGQGNNEQFF	TGCGCCAGCAGCCAACCCCCGGGACAGGGGAACAATGAGCAGTTCTTC
TRBV7-9	TRBJ2-5	few	-	CASRGPDQNRETQYF	TGTGCCAGCAGGGGACCAGACCAAAACAGGGAGACCCAGTACTTC
TRBV14	TRBJ1-1	-	-	CASSQDPRTGRTNTEAFF	TGTGCCAGCAGCCAAGATCCAAGGACCGGACGGACTAACACTGAAGCTTTCTTT
TRBV11-1	TRBJ2-1	-	TRBD2	CASSPRASGRAPPNEQFF	TGTGCCAGCAGCCCCCGGGCTAGCGGGAGGGCCCCCCCCAATGAGCAGTTCTTC
TRBV7-9	TRBJ2-2	few	TRBD2	CASSLDPGLAGAGELFF	TGTGCCAGCAGCTTAGACCCTGGACTAGCGGGCGCCGGGGAGCTGTTTTTT
TRBV7-3	TRBJ2-3	-	TRBD2	CASQVLAGSDTQYF	TGTGCCAGCCAGGTCCTAGCGGGATCAGATACGCAGTATTTT
TRBV29-1	TRBJ1-1	many	TRBD1	CSVRPGGRNTEAFF	TGCAGCGTCCGGCCAGGGGGCAGGAACACTGAAGCTTTCTTT
TRBV3-1	TRBJ2-7	many	TRBD1	CASSWDRTYEQYF	TGTGCCAGCAGTTGGGACAGGACCTACGAGCAGTACTTC
TRBV5-1	TRBJ1-1	-	-	CASSLSGVGSPSNTEAFF	TGCGCCAGCAGCTTGAGTGGGGTGGGATCACCATCGAACACTGAAGCTTTCTTT
TRBV7-9	TRBJ2-3	-	TRBD2	CASSGGKRETDTQYF	TGTGCCAGCAGCGGGGGGAAGCGGGAGACAGATACGCAGTATTTT
TRBV20-1	TRBJ2-2	-	-	CSARKTATGELFF	TGCAGTGCTAGAAAGACAGCCACCGGGGAGCTGTTTTTT
TRBV29-1	TRBJ2-5	many	-	CSVDNRAGETQYF	TGCAGCGTTGATAACAGGGCTGGAGAGACCCAGTACTTC
TRBV12-3/TRBV12-4	TRBJ1-1	few	-	CASSFEVEAFF	TGTGCCAGCAGTTTCGAGGTTGAAGCTTTCTTT
TRBV5-1	TRBJ2-5	many	TRBD1	CASSPGQGWKTQYF	TGCGCCAGCAGCCCGGGACAGGGCTGGAAGACCCAGTACTTC
TRBV20-1	TRBJ2-7	-	TRBD1	CSATQGVYEQYF	TGCAGTGCAACACAGGGGGTCTACGAGCAGTACTTC
TRBV5-1	TRBJ1-2	-	-	CASSLTRILGFSLFLNYGYTF	TGCGCCAGCAGCTTGACAAGGATCTTGGGGTTTAGCCTCTTCCTTAACTATGGCTACACCTTC
TRBV5-1	TRBJ2-3	many	-	CASSLSTDTQYF	TGTGCCAGCAGCCTTAGCACAGATACGCAGTATTTT
TRBV7-9	TRBJ1-1	-	TRBD1	CASSSAGGMNTEAFF	TGTGCCAGCAGCTCTGCAGGGGGAATGAACACTGAAGCTTTCTTT
TRBV18	TRBJ2-7	many	TRBD2	CASSRLAGEVYEQYF	TGTGCCAGCTCACGACTAGCGGGAGAAGTATACGAGCAGTACTTC
TRBV7-9	TRBJ2-1	-	TRBD2	CAIGLVYEQFF	TGTGCCATCGGACTAGTTTATGAGCAGTTCTTC
TRBV29-1	TRBJ2-3	few	-	CSVPKADTQYF	TGCAGCGTCCCGAAAGCAGATACGCAGTATTTT
TRBV7-9	TRBJ2-7	-	-	CASSRGPLYEQYF	TGTGCCAGCAGCCGGGGACCGCTGTACGAGCAGTACTTC
TRBV9	TRBJ2-4	-	-	CASSDGSDRLRAF	TGTGCCAGCAGCGATGGATCCGACAGACTTAGGGCGTTC
TRBV10-3	TRBJ1-4	few	-	CAISAGGEGEKLFF	TGTGCCATCAGTGCCGGGGGGGAAGGCGAAAAACTGTTTTTT
TRBV12-3/TRBV12-4	TRBJ2-7	-	-	CASSLGSQRFSNEQYF	TGTGCCAGCAGTTTGGGTTCGCAGAGATTCTCCAACGAGCAGTACTTC
TRBV12-3/TRBV12-4	TRBJ2-5	many	-	CASRPGLQETQYF	TGTGCCAGCAGACCAGGACTCCAAGAGACCCAGTACTTC
TRBV12-3/TRBV12-4	TRBJ2-6	few	TRBD1	CASSLFWEGGSLRVLTF	TGTGCCAGCAGTTTATTTTGGGAAGGGGGCAGCCTCAGGGTCCTGACTTTC
TRBV29-1	TRBJ1-1	few	-	CSVEYRGRMNTEAFF	TGCAGCGTTGAGTATCGGGGGCGCATGAACACTGAAGCTTTCTTT
TRBV12-3/TRBV12-4	TRBJ2-7	-	-	CASQRGGVYEQYF	TGTGCCAGCCAGAGGGGGGGGGTCTACGAGCAGTACTTC
TRBV6-1	TRBJ2-3	-	-	CASIQTVGGVGDTQYF	TGTGCCAGCATCCAGACTGTGGGGGGTGTGGGAGATACGCAGTATTTT
TRBV7-3	TRBJ2-3	few	-	CASSLNSADTQYF	TGTGCCAGCAGCTTAAACTCGGCAGATACGCAGTATTTT
TRBV6-5	TRBJ1-2	many	-	CASSSGVFGYTF	TGTGCCAGCAGTTCAGGGGTGTTCGGCTACACCTTC
TRBV7-9	TRBJ1-2	-	-	CASSWPIGPNYGYTF	TGTGCCAGCAGCTGGCCCATAGGCCCGAACTATGGCTACACCTTC
TRBV20-1	TRBJ1-6	-	TRBD1	CSAPEPGTAYNSPLHF	TGCAGTGCACCCGAGCCCGGGACAGCCTATAATTCACCCCTCCACTTT
TRBV21-1	TRBJ1-1	few	-	CASSKVGVPRNTEAFF	TGTGCCAGCAGCAAAGTCGGGGTTCCAAGGAACACTGAAGCTTTCTTT
TRBV7-9	TRBJ2-1	-	-	CASSPPLYNEQFF	TGTGCCAGCAGCCCTCCATTATACAATGAGCAGTTCTTC
TRBV7-8	TRBJ1-4	-	-	CASSQSPGGEKLFF	TGTGCCAGCAGCCAGTCCCCGGGGGGTGAAAAACTGTTTTTT
TRBV2	TRBJ2-6	few	TRBD1	CASSWNRIQGTGANVLTF	TGTGCCAGCAGTTGGAACCGAATACAGGGGACTGGGGCCAACGTCCTGACTTTC
TRBV5-8	TRBJ2-7	few	TRBD2	CASSRLAVGLGGEQYF	TGTGCCAGCTCACGACTAGCGGTCGGCCTGGGGGGCGAGCAGTACTTC
TRBV21-1	TRBJ1-4	few	-	CASSKERVGYGTNEKLFF	-
TRBV20-1	TRBJ1-1	few	-	CSARQDSATEAFF	TGCAGTGCTAGACAGGACAGTGCCACTGAAGCTTTCTTT
TRBV29-1	TRBJ2-3	-	TRBD2	CSVYLTSPSDTQYF	TGCAGCGTCTACCTGACTAGCCCCTCAGATACGCAGTATTTT
TRBV5-1	TRBJ2-1	-	TRBD2	CASSAGLAGKSYNEQFF	TGCGCCAGCAGCGCTGGACTAGCGGGAAAGTCCTACAATGAGCAGTTCTTC
TRBV14	TRBJ1-4	few	-	CASSQEISVTNEKLFF	TGTGCCAGCAGCCAAGAGATATCGGTGACTAATGAAAAACTGTTTTTT
TRBV12-3/TRBV12-4	TRBJ2-6	-	-	CASSSDRFSGANVLTF	TGTGCCAGCAGTTCCGACAGGTTCTCTGGGGCCAACGTCCTGACTTTC
TRBV5-1	TRBJ2-1	-	-	CASSLDYYTEQFF	TGCGCCAGCAGCTTGGACTACTACACTGAGCAGTTCTTC
TRBV29-1	TRBJ2-1	few	TRBD2	CSVALAGATGFALGNEQFF	TGCAGCGTTGCCCTAGCGGGAGCGACCGGGTTCGCCCTTGGCAATGAGCAGTTCTTC
TRBV10-3	TRBJ2-3	-	-	CAITRGSTDTQYF	TGTGCCATCACGAGGGGGTCCACAGATACGCAGTATTTT
TRBV10-3	TRBJ2-5	few	TRBD2	CAISESWLAGGSGLETQYF	TGTGCCATCAGTGAGTCGTGGCTAGCGGGAGGTTCGGGTCTGGAGACCCAGTACTTC
TRBV25-1	TRBJ1-3	-	-	CASSGYPGSSGNTIYF	TGTGCCAGCAGTGGTTACCCCGGGAGCTCTGGAAACACCATATATTTT
TRBV29-1	TRBJ2-7	-	-	CSVDTGHMFYDQYF	TGCAGCGTAGACACGGGACACATGTTCTACGACCAGTACTTC
TRBV5-1	TRBJ2-7	-	TRBD1	CASSFFTGGYEQYF	TGCGCCAGCAGCTTTTTTACAGGGGGGTACGAGCAGTACTTC
TRBV5-6	TRBJ2-3	many	-	CASSQVGEIADTQYF	TGTGCCAGCAGCCAAGTAGGGGAGATTGCAGATACGCAGTATTTT